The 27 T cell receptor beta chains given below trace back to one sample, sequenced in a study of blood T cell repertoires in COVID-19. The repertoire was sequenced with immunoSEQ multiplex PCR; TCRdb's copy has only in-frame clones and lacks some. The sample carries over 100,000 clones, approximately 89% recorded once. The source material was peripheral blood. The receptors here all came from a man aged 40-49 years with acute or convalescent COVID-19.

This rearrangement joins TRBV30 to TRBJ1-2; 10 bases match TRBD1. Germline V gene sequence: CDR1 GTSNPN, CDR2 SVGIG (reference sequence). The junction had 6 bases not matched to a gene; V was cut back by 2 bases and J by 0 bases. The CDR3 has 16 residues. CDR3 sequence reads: CAWSRDRGPANYGYTF. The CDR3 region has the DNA TGTGCCTGGAGTAGGGACAGGGGTCCAGCTAACTATGGCTACACCTTC.

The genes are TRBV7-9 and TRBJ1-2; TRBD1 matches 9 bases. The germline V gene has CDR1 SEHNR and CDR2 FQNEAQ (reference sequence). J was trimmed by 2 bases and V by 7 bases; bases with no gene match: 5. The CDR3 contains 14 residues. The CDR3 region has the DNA TGTGCCAGCAAACCGGGACAGGGAAACTATGGCTACACCTTC. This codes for CASKPGQGNYGYTF.

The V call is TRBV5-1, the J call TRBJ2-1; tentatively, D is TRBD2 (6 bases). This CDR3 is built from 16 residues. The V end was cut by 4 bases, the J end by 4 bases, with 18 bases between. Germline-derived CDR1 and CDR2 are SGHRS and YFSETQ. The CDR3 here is CASSDALSGRYNEQFF. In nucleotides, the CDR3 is TGCGCCAGCAGCGACGCCCTAAGCGGGCGTTACAATGAGCAGTTCTTC.

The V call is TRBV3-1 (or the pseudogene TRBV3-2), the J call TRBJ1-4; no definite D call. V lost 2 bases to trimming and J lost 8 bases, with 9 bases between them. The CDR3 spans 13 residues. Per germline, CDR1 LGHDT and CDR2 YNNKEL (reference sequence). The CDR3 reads CASSQTESEKLFF. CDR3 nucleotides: TGTGCCAGCAGCCAAACAGAGTCCGAAAAACTGTTTTTT.

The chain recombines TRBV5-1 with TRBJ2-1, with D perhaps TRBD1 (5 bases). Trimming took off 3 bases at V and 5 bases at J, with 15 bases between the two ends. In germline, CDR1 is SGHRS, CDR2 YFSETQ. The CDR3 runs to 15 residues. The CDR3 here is CASSSLTDSNNEQFF. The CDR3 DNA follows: TGCGCCAGCAGCTCCCTGACAGATAGCAACAATGAGCAGTTCTTC.

The CDR3 DNA reads as TGCGCCAGCAGCCAAGATTCAGGGTCTAACTATGGCTACACCTTC. This gives the protein CASSQDSGSNYGYTF. The chain has TRBV4-3 and TRBJ1-2; D is possibly TRBD1 (5 bases). From germline, CDR1 is LGHNA and CDR2 YSLEER. The CDR3 consists of 15 residues. V was cut by 0 bases and J by 0 bases, with 8 bases left in between.

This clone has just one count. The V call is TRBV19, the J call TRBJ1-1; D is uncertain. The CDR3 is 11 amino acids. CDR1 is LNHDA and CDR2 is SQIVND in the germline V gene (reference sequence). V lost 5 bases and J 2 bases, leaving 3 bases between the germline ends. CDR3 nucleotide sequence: TGTGCCAGTAGTGGCAACACTGAAGCTTTCTTT. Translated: CASSGNTEAFF.

In DNA, the CDR3 is TGTGCCAGCAGAAAATCTCAGGGGAAGGGGGACACTGAAGCTTTCTTT. As protein: CASRKSQGKGDTEAFF. This sequence joins TRBV7-9 and TRBJ1-1; D might be TRBD1 (6 bases). CDR1 is SEHNR and CDR2 is FQNEAQ in the germline V gene (reference sequence). The CDR3 runs 16 residues. Trimming cost V 6 bases and J 3 bases, with 20 bases left between them. The full variable domain, in which reference TRBV7-9 and TRBJ1-1 provide the parts outside the CDR3, is DTGVSQNPRHKITKRGQNVTFRCDPISEHNRLYWYRQTLGQGPEFLTYFQNEAQLEKSRLLSDRFSAERPKGSFSTLEIQRTEQGDSAMYLCASRKSQGKGDTEAFFGQGTRLTVV.

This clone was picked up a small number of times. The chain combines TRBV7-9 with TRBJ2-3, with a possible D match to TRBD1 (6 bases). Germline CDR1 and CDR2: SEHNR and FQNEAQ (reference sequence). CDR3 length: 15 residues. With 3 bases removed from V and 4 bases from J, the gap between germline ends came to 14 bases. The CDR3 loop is CASSLVENRADTQYF. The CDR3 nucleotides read TGTGCCAGCAGCTTGGTAGAGAACAGGGCAGATACGCAGTATTTT.

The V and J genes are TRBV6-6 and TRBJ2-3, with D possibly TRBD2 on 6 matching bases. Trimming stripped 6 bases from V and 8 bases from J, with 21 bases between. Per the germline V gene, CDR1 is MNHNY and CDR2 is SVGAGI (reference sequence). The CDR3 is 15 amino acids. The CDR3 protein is CASSPGVWGRITQYF. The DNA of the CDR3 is TGTGCCAGCAGCCCGGGGGTCTGGGGGAGGATTACGCAGTATTTT.

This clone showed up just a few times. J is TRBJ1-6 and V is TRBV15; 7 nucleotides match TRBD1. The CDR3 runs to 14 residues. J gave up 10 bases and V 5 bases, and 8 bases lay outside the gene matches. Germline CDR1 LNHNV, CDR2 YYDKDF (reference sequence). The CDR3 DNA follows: TGTGCCACCAGCGGCCGGGACAGCAGGTCACCCCTCCACTTT. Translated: CATSGRDSRSPLHF.

The CDR3 loop is CASSTQGDRAEAFF. DNA for the CDR3: TGTGCCAGCAGCACGCAGGGGGATCGGGCTGAAGCTTTCTTT. This chain joins TRBV7-9 and TRBJ1-1; 7 positions match TRBD1. The V gene's germline CDR1 is SEHNR and CDR2 FQNEAQ (reference sequence). The junction had 9 bases not matched to a gene; V was cut back by 5 bases and J by 6 bases. The length of the CDR3 is 14 residues.

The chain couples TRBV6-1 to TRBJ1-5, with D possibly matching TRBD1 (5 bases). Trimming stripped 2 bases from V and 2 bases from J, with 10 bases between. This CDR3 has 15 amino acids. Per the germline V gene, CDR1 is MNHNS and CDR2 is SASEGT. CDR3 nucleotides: TGTGCCAGCAGTGAAAGGGGTAGTCGCAATCAGCCCCAGCATTTT. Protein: CASSERGSRNQPQHF.

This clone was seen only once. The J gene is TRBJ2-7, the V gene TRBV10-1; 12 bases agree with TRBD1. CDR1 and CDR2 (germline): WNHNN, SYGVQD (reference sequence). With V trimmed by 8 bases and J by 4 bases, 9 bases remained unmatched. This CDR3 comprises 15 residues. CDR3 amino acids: CASPPGGQGAYEQYF. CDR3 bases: TGCGCCAGCCCCCCCGGGGGACAGGGGGCATACGAGCAGTACTTC.

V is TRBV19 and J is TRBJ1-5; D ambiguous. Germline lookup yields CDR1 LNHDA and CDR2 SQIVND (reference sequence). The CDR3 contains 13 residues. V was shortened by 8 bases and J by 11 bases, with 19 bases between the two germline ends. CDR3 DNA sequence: TGTGCCAGTTCAGGTACTGCCTCTTCGGCCCAGCATTTT. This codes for CASSGTASSAQHF.

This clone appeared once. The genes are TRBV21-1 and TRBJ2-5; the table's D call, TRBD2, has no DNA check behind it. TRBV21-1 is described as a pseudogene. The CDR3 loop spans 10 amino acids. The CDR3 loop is CASRSETQYF. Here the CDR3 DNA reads TGTGCCAGCAGGAGTGAGACCCAGTACTTC.

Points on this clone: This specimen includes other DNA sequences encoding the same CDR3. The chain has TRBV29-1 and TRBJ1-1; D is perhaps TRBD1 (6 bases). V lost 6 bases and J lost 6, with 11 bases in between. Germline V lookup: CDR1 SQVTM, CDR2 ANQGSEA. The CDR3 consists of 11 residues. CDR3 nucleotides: TGCAGCGTCGACAGGTTCCCTGAAGCTTTCTTT. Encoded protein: CSVDRFPEAFF.

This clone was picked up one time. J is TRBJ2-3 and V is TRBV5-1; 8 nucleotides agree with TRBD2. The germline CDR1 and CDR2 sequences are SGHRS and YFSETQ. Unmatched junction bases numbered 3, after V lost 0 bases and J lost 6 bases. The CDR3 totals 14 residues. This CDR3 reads CASSLGGRSDTQYF. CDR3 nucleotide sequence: TGCGCCAGCAGCTTGGGCGGGAGGTCGGATACGCAGTATTTT.

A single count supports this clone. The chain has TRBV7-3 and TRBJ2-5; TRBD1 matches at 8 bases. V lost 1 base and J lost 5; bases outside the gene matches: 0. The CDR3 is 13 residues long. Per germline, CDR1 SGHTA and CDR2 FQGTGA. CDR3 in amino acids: CASSLNRGETQYF. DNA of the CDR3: TGTGCCAGCAGCTTAAACAGGGGGGAGACCCAGTACTTC.

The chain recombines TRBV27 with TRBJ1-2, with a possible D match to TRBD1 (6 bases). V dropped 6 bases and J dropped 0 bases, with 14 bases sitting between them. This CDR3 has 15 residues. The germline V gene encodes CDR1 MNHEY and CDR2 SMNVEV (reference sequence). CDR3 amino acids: CASRASGEPNYGYTF. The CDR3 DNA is TGTGCCAGCAGGGCCTCAGGGGAACCTAACTATGGCTACACCTTC.

The CDR3 reads CASQTGQGALDEQFF. The CDR3 DNA is TGTGCCAGTCAGACGGGACAGGGGGCTTTGGATGAGCAGTTCTTC. The chain recombines TRBV19 with TRBJ2-1; 12 positions agree with TRBD1. V lost 8 bases and J lost 8; bases outside the gene matches: 10. The germline V gene has CDR1 LNHDA and CDR2 SQIVND (reference sequence). The CDR3 sequence is 15 residues long.

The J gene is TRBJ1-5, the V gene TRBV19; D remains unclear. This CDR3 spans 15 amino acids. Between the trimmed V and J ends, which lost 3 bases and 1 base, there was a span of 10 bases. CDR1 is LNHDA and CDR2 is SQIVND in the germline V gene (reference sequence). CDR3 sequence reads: CASSIPGLSNQPQHF. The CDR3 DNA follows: TGTGCCAGTAGTATCCCGGGTTTGAGCAATCAGCCCCAGCATTTT.

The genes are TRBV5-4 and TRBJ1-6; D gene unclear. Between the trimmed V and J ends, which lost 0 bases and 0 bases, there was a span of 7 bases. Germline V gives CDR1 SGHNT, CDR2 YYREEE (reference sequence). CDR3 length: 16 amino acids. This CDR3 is CASSLGPSSYNSPLHF. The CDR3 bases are TGTGCCAGCAGCTTGGGTCCGAGCTCCTATAATTCACCCCTCCACTTT.

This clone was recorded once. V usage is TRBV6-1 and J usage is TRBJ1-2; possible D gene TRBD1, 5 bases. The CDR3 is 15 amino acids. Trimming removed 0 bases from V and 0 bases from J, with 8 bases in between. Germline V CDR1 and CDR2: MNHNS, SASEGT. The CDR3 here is CASSEAATANYGYTF. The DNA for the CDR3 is TGTGCCAGCAGTGAAGCAGCGACAGCTAACTATGGCTACACCTTC.

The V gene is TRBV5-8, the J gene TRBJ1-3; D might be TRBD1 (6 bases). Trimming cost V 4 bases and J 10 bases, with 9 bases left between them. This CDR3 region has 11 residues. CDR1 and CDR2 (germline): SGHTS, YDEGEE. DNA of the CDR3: TGTGCCAGCAGCCCCGACAGGACCATATATTTT. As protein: CASSPDRTIYF. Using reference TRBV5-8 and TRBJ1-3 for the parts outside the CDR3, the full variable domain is EAGVTQSPTHLIKTRGQQATLRCSPISGHTSVYWYQQALGLGLQFLLWYDEGEERNRGNFPPRFSGRQFPNYSSELNVNALELEDSALYLCASSPDRTIYFGEGSWLTVV.

This CDR3 is CASSFSVNEQFF. CDR3 in DNA: TGTGCCAGCAGTTTCTCGGTAAATGAGCAGTTCTTC. The rearrangement joins TRBV12-3 or TRBV12-4 to TRBJ2-1; no clear D. The CDR3 has 12 amino acids. Trimming pared 3 bases from V and 7 bases from J, leaving 7 bases between.

The CDR3, as DNA: TGTGCCAGTAATACCCCTGACAGCTACACCGGGGAGCTGTTTTTT. Translation gives CASNTPDSYTGELFF. The chain uses TRBV19 and TRBJ2-2; D is perhaps TRBD1 (5 bases). CDR3 length equals 15 residues. The ends were cut back, 7 bases at V and 3 bases at J, with 15 bases in the middle. CDR1 is LNHDA, CDR2 SQIVND, per germline (reference sequence).